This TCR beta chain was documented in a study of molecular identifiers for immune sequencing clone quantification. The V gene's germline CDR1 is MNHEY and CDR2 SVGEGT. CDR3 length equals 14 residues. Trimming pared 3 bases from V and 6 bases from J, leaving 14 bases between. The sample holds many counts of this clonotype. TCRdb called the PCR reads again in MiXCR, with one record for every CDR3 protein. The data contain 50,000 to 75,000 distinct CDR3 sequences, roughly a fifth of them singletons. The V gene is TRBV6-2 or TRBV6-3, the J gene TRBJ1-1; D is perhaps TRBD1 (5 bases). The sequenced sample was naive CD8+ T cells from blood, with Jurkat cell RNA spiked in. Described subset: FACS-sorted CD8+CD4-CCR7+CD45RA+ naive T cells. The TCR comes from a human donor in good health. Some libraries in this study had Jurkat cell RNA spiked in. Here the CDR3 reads CASSYSRVYAEAFF. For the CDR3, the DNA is TGTGCCAGCAGTTATTCCAGGGTCTACGCTGAAGCTTTCTTT.